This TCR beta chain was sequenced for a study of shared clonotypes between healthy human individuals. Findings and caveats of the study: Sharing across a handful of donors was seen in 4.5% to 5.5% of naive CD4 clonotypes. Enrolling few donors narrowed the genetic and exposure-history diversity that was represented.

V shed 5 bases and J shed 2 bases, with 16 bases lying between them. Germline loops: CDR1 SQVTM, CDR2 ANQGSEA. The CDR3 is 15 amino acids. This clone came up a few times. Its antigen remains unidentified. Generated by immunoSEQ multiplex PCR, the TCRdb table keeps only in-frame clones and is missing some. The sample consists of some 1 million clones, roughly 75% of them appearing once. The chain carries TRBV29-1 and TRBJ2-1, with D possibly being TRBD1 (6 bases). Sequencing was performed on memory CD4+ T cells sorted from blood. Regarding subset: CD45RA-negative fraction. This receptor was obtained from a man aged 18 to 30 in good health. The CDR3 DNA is TGCAGCGTTTCTTTATTGGACAGCCCCTACAATGAGCAGTTCTTC. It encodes CSVSLLDSPYNEQFF.